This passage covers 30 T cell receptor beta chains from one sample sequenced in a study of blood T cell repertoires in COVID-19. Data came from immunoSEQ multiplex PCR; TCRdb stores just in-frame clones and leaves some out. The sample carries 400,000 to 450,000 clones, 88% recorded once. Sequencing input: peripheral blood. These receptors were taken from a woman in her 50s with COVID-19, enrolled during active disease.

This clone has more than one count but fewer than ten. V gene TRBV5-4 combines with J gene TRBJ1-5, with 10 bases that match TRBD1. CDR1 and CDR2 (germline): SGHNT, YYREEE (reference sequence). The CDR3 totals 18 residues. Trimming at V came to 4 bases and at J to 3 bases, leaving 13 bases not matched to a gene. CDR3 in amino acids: CASSHFTRDRGHNQPQHF. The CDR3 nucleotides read TGTGCCAGCAGCCATTTCACTCGGGACAGGGGACACAATCAGCCCCAGCATTTT.

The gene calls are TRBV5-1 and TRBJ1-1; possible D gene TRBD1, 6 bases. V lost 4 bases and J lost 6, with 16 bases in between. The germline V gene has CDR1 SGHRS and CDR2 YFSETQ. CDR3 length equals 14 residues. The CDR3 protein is CASSPGGGEAEAFF. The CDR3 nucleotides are TGCGCCAGCAGCCCGGGGGGGGGCGAAGCTGAAGCTTTCTTT.

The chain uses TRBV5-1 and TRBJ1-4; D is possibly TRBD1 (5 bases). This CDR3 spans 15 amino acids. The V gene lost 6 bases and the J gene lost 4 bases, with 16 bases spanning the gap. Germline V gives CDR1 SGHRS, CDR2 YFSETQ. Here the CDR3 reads CASTPGGGGNEKLFF. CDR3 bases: TGCGCCAGCACGCCTGGGGGGGGAGGTAATGAAAAACTGTTTTTT.

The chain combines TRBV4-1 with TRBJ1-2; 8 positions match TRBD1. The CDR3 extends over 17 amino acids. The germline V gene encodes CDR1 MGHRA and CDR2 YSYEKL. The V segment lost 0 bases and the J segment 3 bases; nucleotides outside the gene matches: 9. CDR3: CASSQDDPTGEDYGYTF. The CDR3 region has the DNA TGCGCCAGCAGCCAAGATGACCCGACAGGGGAGGACTATGGCTACACCTTC.

The chain's CDR3 is CATRTGYSNQPQHF. The CDR3 DNA sequence: TGTGCCACTAGGACAGGTTATAGCAATCAGCCCCAGCATTTT. The chain recombines TRBV6-5 with TRBJ1-5, with 7 nucleotides matching TRBD1. The J segment lost 0 bases and the V segment lost 10 bases, leaving 6 bases of the junction unmatched. Germline V CDR1 and CDR2: MNHEY, SVGAGI. The length of the CDR3 is 14 residues.

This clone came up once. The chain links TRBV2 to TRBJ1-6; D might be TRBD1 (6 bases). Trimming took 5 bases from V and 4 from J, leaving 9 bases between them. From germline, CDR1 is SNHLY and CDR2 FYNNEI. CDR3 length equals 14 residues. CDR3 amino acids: CASSYQGYNSPLHF. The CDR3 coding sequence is TGTGCCAGCAGTTACCAGGGGTATAATTCACCCCTCCACTTT.

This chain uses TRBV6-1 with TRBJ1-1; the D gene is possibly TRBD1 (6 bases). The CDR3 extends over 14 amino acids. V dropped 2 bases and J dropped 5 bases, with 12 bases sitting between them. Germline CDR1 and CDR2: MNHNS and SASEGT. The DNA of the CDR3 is TGTGCCAGCAGTGAACAGGGGTCGGGTACTGAAGCTTTCTTT. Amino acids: CASSEQGSGTEAFF.

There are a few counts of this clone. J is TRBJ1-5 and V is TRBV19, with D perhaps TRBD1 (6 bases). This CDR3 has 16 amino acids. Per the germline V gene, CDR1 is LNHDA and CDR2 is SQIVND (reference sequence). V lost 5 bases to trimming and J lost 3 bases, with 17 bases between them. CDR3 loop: CASSARGRPHNQPQHF. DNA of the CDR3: TGTGCCAGTAGTGCCAGGGGACGGCCTCACAATCAGCCCCAGCATTTT.

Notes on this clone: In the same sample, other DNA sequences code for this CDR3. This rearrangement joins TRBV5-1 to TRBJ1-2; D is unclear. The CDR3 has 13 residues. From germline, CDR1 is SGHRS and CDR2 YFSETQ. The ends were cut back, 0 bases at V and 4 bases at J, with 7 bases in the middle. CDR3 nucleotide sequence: TGCGCCAGCAGCTTGGGCGGATCCTATGGCTACACCTTC. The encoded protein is CASSLGGSYGYTF.

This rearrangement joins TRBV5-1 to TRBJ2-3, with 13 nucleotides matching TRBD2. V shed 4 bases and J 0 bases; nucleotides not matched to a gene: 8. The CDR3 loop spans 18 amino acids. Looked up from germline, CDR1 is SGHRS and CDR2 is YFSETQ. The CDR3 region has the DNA TGCGCCAGCAGCCAAAGACTAGCGGGGGGTACTAGCACAGATACGCAGTATTTT. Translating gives CASSQRLAGGTSTDTQYF.

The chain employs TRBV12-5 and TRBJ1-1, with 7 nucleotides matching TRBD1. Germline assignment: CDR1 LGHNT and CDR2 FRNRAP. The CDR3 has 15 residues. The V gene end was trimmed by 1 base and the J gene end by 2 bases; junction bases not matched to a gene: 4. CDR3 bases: TGTGCTAGTGGTTTGGCTAACAGGGGAAACACTGAAGCTTTCTTT. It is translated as CASGLANRGNTEAFF.

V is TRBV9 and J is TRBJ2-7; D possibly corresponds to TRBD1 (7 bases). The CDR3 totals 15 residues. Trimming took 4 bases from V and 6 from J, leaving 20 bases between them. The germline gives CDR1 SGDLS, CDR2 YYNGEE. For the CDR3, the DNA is TGTGCCAGCAGCCTTTCCAGCAGGGGGGACGGCGAGCAGTACTTC. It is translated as CASSLSSRGDGEQYF.

The CDR3 spells CAISESSGAADTQYF. CDR3 nucleotides: TGTGCCATCAGTGAGTCGAGTGGGGCGGCAGATACGCAGTATTTT. The chain couples TRBV10-3 to TRBJ2-3; tentative D call: TRBD1 (5 bases). The CDR3 has 15 amino acids. V was clipped by 0 bases and J by 4 bases, with 11 bases between them. The germline gives CDR1 ENHRY, CDR2 SYGVKD.

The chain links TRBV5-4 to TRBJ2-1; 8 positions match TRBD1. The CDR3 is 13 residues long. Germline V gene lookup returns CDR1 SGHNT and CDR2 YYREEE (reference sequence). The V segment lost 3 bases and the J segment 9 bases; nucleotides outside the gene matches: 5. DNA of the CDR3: TGTGCCAGCAGCTGGACAGGGTGGGCTGAGCAGTTCTTC. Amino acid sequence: CASSWTGWAEQFF.

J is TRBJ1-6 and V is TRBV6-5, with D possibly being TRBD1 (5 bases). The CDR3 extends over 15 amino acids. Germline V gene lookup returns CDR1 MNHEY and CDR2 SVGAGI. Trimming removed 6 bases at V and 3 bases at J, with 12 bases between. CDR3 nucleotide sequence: TGTGCCAGCAGCCCGACAGAGATCTATAATTCACCCCTCCACTTT. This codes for CASSPTEIYNSPLHF.

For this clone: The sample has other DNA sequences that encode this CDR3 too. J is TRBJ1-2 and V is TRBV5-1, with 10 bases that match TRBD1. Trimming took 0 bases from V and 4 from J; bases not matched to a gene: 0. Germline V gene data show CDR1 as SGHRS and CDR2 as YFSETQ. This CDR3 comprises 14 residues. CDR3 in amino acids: CASSLGTGGYGYTF. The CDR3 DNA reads TGCGCCAGCAGCTTGGGGACAGGGGGCTATGGCTACACCTTC.

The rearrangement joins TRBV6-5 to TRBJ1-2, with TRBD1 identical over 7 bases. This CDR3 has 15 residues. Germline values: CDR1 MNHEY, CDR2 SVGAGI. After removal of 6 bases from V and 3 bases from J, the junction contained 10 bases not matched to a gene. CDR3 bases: TGTGCCAGCAGGCACAGACAGGGCCCGGACTATGGCTACACCTTC. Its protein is CASRHRQGPDYGYTF.

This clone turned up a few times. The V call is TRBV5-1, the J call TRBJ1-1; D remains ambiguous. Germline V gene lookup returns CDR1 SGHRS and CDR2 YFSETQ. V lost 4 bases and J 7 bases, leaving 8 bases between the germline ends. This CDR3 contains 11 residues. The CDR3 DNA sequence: TGCGCCAGCAGCCACGGACTTGAAGCTTTCTTT. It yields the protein CASSHGLEAFF.

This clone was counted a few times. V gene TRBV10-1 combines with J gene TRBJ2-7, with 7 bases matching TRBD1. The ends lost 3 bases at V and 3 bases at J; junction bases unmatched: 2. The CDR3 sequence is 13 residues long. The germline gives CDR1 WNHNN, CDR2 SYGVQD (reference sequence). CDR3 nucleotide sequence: TGCGCCAGCAGTGAAGGGGGCGACTACGAGCAGTACTTC. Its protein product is CASSEGGDYEQYF.

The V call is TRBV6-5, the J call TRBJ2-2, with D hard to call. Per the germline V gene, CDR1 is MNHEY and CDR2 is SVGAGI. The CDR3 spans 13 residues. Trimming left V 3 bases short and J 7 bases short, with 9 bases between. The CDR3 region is CASSYSVGGELFF. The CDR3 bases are TGTGCCAGCAGTTATAGTGTTGGCGGGGAGCTGTTTTTT.

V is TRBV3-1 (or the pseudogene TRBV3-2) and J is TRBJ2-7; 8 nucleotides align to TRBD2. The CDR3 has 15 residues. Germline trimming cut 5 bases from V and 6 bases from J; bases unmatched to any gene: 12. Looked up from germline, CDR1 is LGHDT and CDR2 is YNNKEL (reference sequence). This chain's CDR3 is CASSKGGRAGGEQYF. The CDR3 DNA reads TGTGCCAGCAGCAAAGGCGGCCGGGCGGGGGGCGAGCAGTACTTC.

The CDR3 DNA is TGTGCCAGCAGCCGAGAGGGCAATTCACCCCTCCACTTT. As protein: CASSREGNSPLHF. This chain connects TRBV7-9 to TRBJ1-6, with unresolved D. CDR3 length: 13 residues. The V gene's germline CDR1 is SEHNR and CDR2 FQNEAQ (reference sequence). V was pared by 5 bases and J by 7 bases, with 9 bases between.

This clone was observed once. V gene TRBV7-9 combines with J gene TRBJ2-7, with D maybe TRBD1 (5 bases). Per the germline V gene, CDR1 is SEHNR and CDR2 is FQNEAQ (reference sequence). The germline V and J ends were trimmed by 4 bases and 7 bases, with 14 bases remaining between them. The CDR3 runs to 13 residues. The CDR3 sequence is CASSSLRAREQYF. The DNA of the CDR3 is TGTGCCAGCAGCTCGCTCAGGGCCCGGGAGCAGTACTTC.

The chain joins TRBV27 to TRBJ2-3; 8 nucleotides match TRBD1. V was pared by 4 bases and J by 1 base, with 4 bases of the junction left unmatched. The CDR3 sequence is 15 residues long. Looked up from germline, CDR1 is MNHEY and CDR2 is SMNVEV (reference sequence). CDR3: CASSSRGPGTDTQYF. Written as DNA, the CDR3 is TGTGCCAGCAGTTCCAGGGGGCCCGGCACAGATACGCAGTATTTT.

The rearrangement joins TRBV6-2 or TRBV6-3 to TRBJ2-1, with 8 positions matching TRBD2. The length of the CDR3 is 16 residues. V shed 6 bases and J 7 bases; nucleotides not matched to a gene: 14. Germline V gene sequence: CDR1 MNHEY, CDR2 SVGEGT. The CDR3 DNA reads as TGTGCCAGCAGCCCCGCCCGGCGGGGGGCAGGGAATGAGCAGTTCTTC. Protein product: CASSPARRGAGNEQFF.

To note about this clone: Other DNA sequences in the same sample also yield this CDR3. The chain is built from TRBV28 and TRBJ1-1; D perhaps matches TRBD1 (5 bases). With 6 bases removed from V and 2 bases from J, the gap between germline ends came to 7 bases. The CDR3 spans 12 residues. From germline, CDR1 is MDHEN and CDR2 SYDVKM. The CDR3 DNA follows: TGTGCCAGCAGGACAGCCAACACTGAAGCTTTCTTT. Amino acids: CASRTANTEAFF.

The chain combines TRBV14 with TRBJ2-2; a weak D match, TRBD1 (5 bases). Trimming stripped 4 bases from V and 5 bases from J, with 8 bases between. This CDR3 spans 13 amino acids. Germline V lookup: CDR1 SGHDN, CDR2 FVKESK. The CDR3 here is CASSRGRTGELFF. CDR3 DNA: TGTGCCAGCAGCCGGGGCCGAACCGGGGAGCTGTTTTTT.

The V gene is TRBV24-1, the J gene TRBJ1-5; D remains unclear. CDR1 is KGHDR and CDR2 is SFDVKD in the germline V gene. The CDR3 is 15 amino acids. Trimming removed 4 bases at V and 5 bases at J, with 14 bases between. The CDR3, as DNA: TGTGCCACCAGTGAAGCGGATTCTTACGATCAGCCCCAGCATTTT. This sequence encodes CATSEADSYDQPQHF.

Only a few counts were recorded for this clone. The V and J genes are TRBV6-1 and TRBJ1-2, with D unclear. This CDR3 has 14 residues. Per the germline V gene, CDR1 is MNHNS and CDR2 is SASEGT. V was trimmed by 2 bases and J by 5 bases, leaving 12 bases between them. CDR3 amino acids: CASSENTDRYGYTF. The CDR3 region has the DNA TGTGCCAGCAGTGAAAATACAGATCGTTATGGCTACACCTTC.

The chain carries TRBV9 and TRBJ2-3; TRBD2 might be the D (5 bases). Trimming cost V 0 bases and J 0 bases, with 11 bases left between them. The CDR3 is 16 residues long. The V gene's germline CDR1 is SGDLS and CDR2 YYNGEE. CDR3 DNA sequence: TGTGCCAGCAGCGTAGCTGTCGGGGTAAGCACAGATACGCAGTATTTT. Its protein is CASSVAVGVSTDTQYF.